This TCR beta chain was recovered during a study of shared clonotypes between healthy human individuals. Trimming at V came to 4 bases and at J to 5 bases, leaving 4 bases not matched to a gene. The germline V gene encodes CDR1 SGHDT and CDR2 YYEEEE. The CDR3 totals 15 residues. The method was immunoSEQ multiplex PCR; TCRdb's version includes in-frame clones alone and lacks a portion of them. The sample has about 960,000 clones, about 80% seen once. About this clone: Antigen: not known.

Study-level findings and limits: Of the naive CD4 clonotypes, roughly 5% were shared across several donors.

The sequenced sample was memory CD4+ T cells sorted from blood. Documented subset: CD45RA-negative fraction. J is TRBJ2-1 and V is TRBV5-6; 12 bases are shared with TRBD2. The receptor was isolated from a man younger than 30 in good health. The CDR3 protein is CASSRLAGANNEQFF. The CDR3 DNA is TGTGCCAGCAGCCGACTAGCGGGGGCGAACAATGAGCAGTTCTTC.